This TCR beta chain derives from a study of cytomegalovirus exposure and HLA in healthy donors. The assay was immunoSEQ multiplex PCR, and TCRdb's table has in-frame clones only and misses some. The repertoire holds 300,000 to 400,000 clones, more than 80% seen once, with approximately 0.8% in the top ten. V shed 1 base and J shed 4 bases, with 12 bases lying between them. This CDR3 is built from 14 residues. From germline, CDR1 is SGHTS and CDR2 YDEGEE. The V gene is TRBV5-8, the J gene TRBJ2-7; possibly TRBD2 for D (5 bases). This sequence was found in a woman between 18 and 30 years old in good health and CMV-seronegative. What was sequenced was PBMCs. CDR3 loop: CASSLKGDPYEQYF. In nucleotides, the CDR3 is TGTGCCAGCAGCTTGAAGGGAGACCCTTACGAGCAGTACTTC.